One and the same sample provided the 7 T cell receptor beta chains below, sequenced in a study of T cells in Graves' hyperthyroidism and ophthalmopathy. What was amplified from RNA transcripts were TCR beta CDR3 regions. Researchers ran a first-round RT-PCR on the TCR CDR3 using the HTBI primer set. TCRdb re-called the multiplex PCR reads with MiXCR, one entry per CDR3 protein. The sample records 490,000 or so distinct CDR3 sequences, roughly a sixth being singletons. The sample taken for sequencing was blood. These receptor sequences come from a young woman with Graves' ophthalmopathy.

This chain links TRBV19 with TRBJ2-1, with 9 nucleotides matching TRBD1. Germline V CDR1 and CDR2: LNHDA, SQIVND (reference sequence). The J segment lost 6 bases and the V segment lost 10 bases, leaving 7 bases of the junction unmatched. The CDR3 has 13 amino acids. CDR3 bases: TGTGCCACCTCCGGGACAGGGTTCAATGAGCAGTTCTTC. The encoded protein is CATSGTGFNEQFF.

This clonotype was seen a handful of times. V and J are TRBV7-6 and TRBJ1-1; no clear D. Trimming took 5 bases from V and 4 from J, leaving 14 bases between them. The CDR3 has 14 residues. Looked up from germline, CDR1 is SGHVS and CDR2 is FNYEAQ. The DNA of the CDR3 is TGTGCCAGCAGCCCATTTGTGGGAAGCACTGAAGCTTTCTTT. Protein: CASSPFVGSTEAFF.

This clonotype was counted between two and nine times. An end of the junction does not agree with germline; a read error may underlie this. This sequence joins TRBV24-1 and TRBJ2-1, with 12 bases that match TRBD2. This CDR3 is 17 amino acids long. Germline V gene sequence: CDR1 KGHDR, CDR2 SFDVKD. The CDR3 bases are TGTGCCACCAGTGATCCGCGGACTAGCGGGACGTACAATGGGCAGTTCTTC. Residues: CATSDPRTSGTYNGQFF.

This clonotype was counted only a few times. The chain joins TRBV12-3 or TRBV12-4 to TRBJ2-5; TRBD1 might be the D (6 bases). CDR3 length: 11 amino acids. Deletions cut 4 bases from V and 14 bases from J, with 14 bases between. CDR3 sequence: CASSSTGILYF. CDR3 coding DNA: TGTGCCAGCAGTTCAACAGGGATTTTATACTTC.

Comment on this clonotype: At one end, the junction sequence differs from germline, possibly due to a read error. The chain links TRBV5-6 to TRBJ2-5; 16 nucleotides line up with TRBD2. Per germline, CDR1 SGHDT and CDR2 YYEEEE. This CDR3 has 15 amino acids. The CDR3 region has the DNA TGTGCCAGCAGCTCCCCCGGGACTAGCGGGAGGGTGACGCACTTC. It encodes CASSSPGTSGRVTHF.

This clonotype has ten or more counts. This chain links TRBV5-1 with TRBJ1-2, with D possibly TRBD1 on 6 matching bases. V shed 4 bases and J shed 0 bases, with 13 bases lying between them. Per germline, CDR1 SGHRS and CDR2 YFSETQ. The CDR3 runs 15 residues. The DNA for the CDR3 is TGCGCCAGCAGCCCTGCCGGGACAACTAACTATGGCTACACCTTC. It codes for CASSPAGTTNYGYTF.

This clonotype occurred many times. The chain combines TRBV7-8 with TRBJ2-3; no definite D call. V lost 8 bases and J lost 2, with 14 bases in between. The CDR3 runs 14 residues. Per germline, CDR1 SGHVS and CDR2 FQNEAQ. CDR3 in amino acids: CASQRQLVTDTQYF. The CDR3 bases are TGTGCCAGCCAGAGGCAGCTAGTCACAGATACGCAGTATTTT.